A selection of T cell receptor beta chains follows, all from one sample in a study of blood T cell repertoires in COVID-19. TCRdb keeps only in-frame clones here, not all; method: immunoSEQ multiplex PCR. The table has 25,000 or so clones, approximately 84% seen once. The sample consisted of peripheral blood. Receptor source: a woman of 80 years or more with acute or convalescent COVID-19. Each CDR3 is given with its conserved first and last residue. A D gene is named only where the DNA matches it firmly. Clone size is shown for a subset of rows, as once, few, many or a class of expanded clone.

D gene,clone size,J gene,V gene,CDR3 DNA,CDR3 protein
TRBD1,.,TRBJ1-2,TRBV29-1,TGCAGCGTCCGGACAGGGGCGGCATATGGCTACACCTTC,CSVRTGAAYGYTF
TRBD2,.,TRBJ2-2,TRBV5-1,TGCGCCAGCAGCTTAGCGGGAGGGTCCGGGGAGCTGTTTTTT,CASSLAGGSGELFF
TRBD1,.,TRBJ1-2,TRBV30,TGTGCCTGGAGTGAGAAGAGGGACAGGGGGCGCCGGGGCTACACCTTC,CAWSEKRDRGRRGYTF
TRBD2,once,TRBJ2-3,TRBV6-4,TGTGCCAGCAGTGCCCCTAGCGGGGGCTACACAGATACGCAGTATTTT,CASSAPSGGYTDTQYF
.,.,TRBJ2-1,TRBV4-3,TGCGCCAGCAGCCAAGTGGTGGGCTTCCCGCAGTTCTTC,CASSQVVGFPQFF
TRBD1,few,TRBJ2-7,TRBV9,TGTGCCAGCAGCAATCCGGGACAGGTGATCGAGGCGCAGTACTTC,CASSNPGQVIEAQYF
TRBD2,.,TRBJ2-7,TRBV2,TGTGCCAGCGTCCCACTAGCGGGCCACGAGCAGTACTTC,CASVPLAGHEQYF
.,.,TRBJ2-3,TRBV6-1,TGTGCCAGCAGTGCCGCAGCCCCGGGAGTTGACACAGATACGCAGTATTTT,CASSAAAPGVDTDTQYF
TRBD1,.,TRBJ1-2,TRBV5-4,TGTGCCAGCAGCTCACCGACAGGGGGCCACTATGGCTACACCTTC,CASSSPTGGHYGYTF
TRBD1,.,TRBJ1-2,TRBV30,TGTGCCTGGAGTGTCAGGGGGTATATTTATGGCTACACCTTC,CAWSVRGYIYGYTF
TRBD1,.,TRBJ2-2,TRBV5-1,TGCGCCAGCAGCTTGGACAGGGGCCCAATCTGGACCGGGGAGCTGTTTTTT,CASSLDRGPIWTGELFF
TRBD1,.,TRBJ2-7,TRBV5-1,TGCGCCAGCAGGGGGCAGGGGGCTTACGAGCAGTACTTC,CASRGQGAYEQYF
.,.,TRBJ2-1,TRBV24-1,TGTGCCACCAGTGATTTGGGCAGGGAGCAGTTCTTC,CATSDLGREQFF
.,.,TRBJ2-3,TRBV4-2,TGTGCCAGCAGCCCCCGGGTAGCAACCCCTAGCACAGATACGCAGTATTTT,CASSPRVATPSTDTQYF
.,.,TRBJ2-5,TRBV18,TGTGCCAGCTCCCCGACAGGGAGGACGGAGACCCAGTACTTC,CASSPTGRTETQYF
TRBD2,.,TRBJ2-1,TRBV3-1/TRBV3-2,TGTGCCAGCCCCCCTCAGCGGGGGGGGGTAGGGCGGTCCTACAATGAGCAGTTCTTC,CASPPQRGGVGRSYNEQFF
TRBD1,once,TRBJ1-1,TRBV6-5,TGTGCCAGCAGATACGGTGACAGGGGGGGCACTGAAGCTTTCTTT,CASRYGDRGGTEAFF
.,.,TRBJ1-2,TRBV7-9,TGTGCCAGCAGCAGCGAGGGTTGGGAGGGCATTAACTATGGCTACACCTTC,CASSSEGWEGINYGYTF
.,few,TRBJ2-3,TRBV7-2,TGTGCCAGCAGCCAACTAATGTCAGATACGCAGTATTTT,CASSQLMSDTQYF
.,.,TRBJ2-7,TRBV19,TGTGCCAGTAGTATAACGGGTTCTGGGGACATAGGAATCTACGAGCAGTACTTC,CASSITGSGDIGIYEQYF
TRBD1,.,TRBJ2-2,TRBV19,TGTGCCACTGACGGACAGTACAGGGGAACCGGGGAGCTGTTTTTT,CATDGQYRGTGELFF
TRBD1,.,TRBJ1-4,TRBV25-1,TGTGCCAGCAGGGGACAGGGGGAGAGGAAACTGTTTTTT,CASRGQGERKLFF
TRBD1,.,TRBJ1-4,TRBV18,TGTGCCAGCTCATTAATGCAGGGGGCATCTAATGAAAAACTGTTTTTT,CASSLMQGASNEKLFF
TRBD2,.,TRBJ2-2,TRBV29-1,TGCAGCGGGACCGGGACTAGCACCGGGGAGCTGTTTTTT,CSGTGTSTGELFF
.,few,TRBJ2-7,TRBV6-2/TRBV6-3,TGTGCCAGCAGTTACTCTAGCGGCTCCTACGAGCAGTACTTC,CASSYSSGSYEQYF
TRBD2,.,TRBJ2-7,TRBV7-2,TGTGCCAGCAGCCTAATGAGCGGGAGGGGCTACGAGCAGTACTTC,CASSLMSGRGYEQYF
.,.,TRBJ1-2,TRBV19,TGTGCCAGTAGTATACAGGGGAGCTTTGGCTACACCTTC,CASSIQGSFGYTF
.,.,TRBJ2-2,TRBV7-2,TGTGCCAGCAGCTTACAGAGGGCAGCGAACACCGGGGAGCTGTTTTTT,CASSLQRAANTGELFF
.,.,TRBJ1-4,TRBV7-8,TGTGCCAGCAGCTGGGAGGGGGTGGATGAAAAACTGTTTTTT,CASSWEGVDEKLFF
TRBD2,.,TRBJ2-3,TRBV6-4,TGTGCCAGCAGTGACGGTAGCGGGTCCACAGATACGCAGTATTTT,CASSDGSGSTDTQYF
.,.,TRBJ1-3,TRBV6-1,TGTGCCAGCAGTGAAGGGTGGGCAGGGCTCTCATCTGGAAACACCATATATTTT,CASSEGWAGLSSGNTIYF
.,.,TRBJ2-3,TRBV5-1,TGCGCCAGCAGCGAGTCGGGCACAGATACGCAGTATTTT,CASSESGTDTQYF
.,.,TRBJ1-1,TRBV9,TGTGCCAGCAGCGCGACAGGTAACACTGAAGCTTTCTTT,CASSATGNTEAFF
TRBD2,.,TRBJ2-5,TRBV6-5,TGTGCCAGCAGTCAGGGACTAGCGGGACTAGAGACCCAGTACTTC,CASSQGLAGLETQYF
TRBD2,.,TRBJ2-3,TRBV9,TGTGCCAGCAGCGTAGTTCACGGGAGGGGCACAGATACGCAGTATTTT,CASSVVHGRGTDTQYF
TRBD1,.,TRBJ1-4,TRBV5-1,TGCGCCAGCAGCTTGTTTGAGGGGGCCAAGGAAAAACTGTTTTTT,CASSLFEGAKEKLFF
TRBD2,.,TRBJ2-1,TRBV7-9,TGTGCCAGCAGCTCCTCAAACGGCGGGAGGGAGGTCAATGAGCAGTTCTTC,CASSSSNGGREVNEQFF
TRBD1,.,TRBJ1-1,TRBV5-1,TGCGCCAGCAGCGCGGATCCAGGGGGTACTGAAGCTTTCTTT,CASSADPGGTEAFF
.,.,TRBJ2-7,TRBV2,TGTGCCAGCAGTCCCGAGTCTTGGTCCTCCTACGAGCAGTACTTC,CASSPESWSSYEQYF
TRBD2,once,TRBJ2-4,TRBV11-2,TGTGCCAGCAGCTTAGCCGGGGGAGGGGTGAACAAAAACATTCAGTACTTC,CASSLAGGGVNKNIQYF
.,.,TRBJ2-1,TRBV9,TGTGCCAGCAGCGTAGGATACGGGAACTATGAGCAGTTCTTC,CASSVGYGNYEQFF
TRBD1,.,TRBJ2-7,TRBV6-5,TGTGCCAGCAGGGGACAGGGATTCTTTGTCGACGAGCAGTACTTC,CASRGQGFFVDEQYF
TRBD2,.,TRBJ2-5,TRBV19,TGTGCCAGTAGTATAGGACTAGCGGGGGGACAAGAGACCCAGTACTTC,CASSIGLAGGQETQYF
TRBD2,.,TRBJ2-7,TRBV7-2,TGTGCCAGCAGCCCTCGTCCCCCGGGACTAGCGGGAGCTTCCTACGAGCAGTACTTC,CASSPRPPGLAGASYEQYF
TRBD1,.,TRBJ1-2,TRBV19,TGTGCCAGTCGTGAAGGGGCAGGGGGCGGCTACACCTTC,CASREGAGGGYTF
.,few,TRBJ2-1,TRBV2,TGTGCCAGCAGTGAAGCGTGGGGCCCGGAGCAGTTCTTC,CASSEAWGPEQFF
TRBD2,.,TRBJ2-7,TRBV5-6,TGTGCCAGCACCGACAGCGGGAGTTACGAGCAGTACTTC,CASTDSGSYEQYF
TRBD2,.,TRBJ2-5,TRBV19,TGTGCCAGTAGTCGGGGGGCTAGCGGGGGAGAAGAGACCCAGTACTTC,CASSRGASGGEETQYF
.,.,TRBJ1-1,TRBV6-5,TGTGCCAGCTTACGGGTTGGGAACACTGAAGCTTTCTTT,CASLRVGNTEAFF
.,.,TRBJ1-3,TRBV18,TGTGCCAGCTCACCCAGTGGGAGCTCTGGAAACACCATATATTTT,CASSPSGSSGNTIYF
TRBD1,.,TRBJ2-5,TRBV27,TGTGCCAGCAGTGCCCGGACAGGGGGCGGCGAGACCCAGTACTTC,CASSARTGGGETQYF
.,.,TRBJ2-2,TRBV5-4,TGTGCCAGCAGCTCTGGGGGGATCCCGAACACCGGGGAGCTGTTTTTT,CASSSGGIPNTGELFF
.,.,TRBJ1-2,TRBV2,TGTGCCAGCAGTTGGCGGGCCGGCTATGGCTACACCTTC,CASSWRAGYGYTF
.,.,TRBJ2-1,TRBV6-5,TGTGCCAGCAGTTCGGACTTGTACAATGAGCAGTTCTTC,CASSSDLYNEQFF
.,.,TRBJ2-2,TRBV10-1,TGCGCCAGCAGTGACAGGGACACCGGGGAGCTGTTTTTT,CASSDRDTGELFF